Each of the 7 T cell receptor beta chains below was sequenced from the same sample in a study of control samples from healthy donors and cancer patients. Repertoires were generated with immunoSEQ multiplex PCR, while TCRdb's copy carries only in-frame clones and drops some. The data hold approximately 90,000 clones, with over 75% observed a single time. Input material: blood. These receptors came from a woman in her thirties or forties in good health.

The rearrangement joins TRBV6-1 to TRBJ2-2, with D hard to call. Germline values: CDR1 MNHNS, CDR2 SASEGT. The CDR3 totals 14 residues. V lost 3 bases and J lost 3, with 8 bases in between. The CDR3 protein is CASSDLRDTGELFF. CDR3 DNA sequence: TGTGCCAGCAGTGATTTACGGGACACCGGGGAGCTGTTTTTT.

The chain has TRBV27 and TRBJ1-4; D possibly corresponds to TRBD1 (5 bases). V was trimmed by 5 bases and J by 8 bases, leaving 27 bases between them. The V gene's germline CDR1 is MNHEY and CDR2 SMNVEV (reference sequence). This CDR3 has 18 amino acids. CDR3 DNA: TGTGCCAGCAGTGCCTCTTTATCGACAGTAAGGGCTGGCGAAAAACTGTTTTTT. This codes for CASSASLSTVRAGEKLFF.

The rearrangement links TRBV4-3 to TRBJ1-6, with TRBD1 as a possible D gene (5 bases). The CDR3 is 15 residues long. Trimming pared 3 bases from V and 6 bases from J, leaving 12 bases between. Germline CDR1 LGHNA, CDR2 YSLEER. DNA for the CDR3: TGCGCCAGCAGCCAGTTCGACAGCTTTAATTCACCCCTCCACTTT. Protein sequence: CASSQFDSFNSPLHF.

The chain links TRBV4-3 to TRBJ2-1; 10 nucleotides align to TRBD2. CDR3 length: 16 amino acids. Germline V gene data show CDR1 as LGHNA and CDR2 as YSLEER. V gave up 4 bases and J gave up 2 bases; unmatched junction bases: 5. The CDR3 spells CASSPLSGGAYNEQFF. CDR3 coding DNA: TGCGCCAGCAGCCCCCTGAGCGGGGGGGCCTACAATGAGCAGTTCTTC.

The chain is built from TRBV2 and TRBJ1-3; D unresolved. In germline, CDR1 is SNHLY, CDR2 FYNNEI. The CDR3 sequence is 15 residues long. The V and J ends lost 7 bases and 0 bases respectively, with 13 bases between them. The CDR3 region has the DNA TGTGCCAGCACGGATCTGAGAGGCTCTGGAAACACCATATATTTT. Translating it yields CASTDLRGSGNTIYF.

The chain's CDR3 is CASRYGTVNTEAFF. The CDR3 DNA reads as TGTGCCAGCAGATACGGGACAGTGAACACTGAAGCTTTCTTT. V usage is TRBV2 and J usage is TRBJ1-1; 7 nucleotides align to TRBD1. The CDR3 has 14 amino acids. V lost 6 bases to trimming and J lost 0 bases; unmatched junction nucleotides: 4. Germline V gene sequence: CDR1 SNHLY, CDR2 FYNNEI. Complete variable domain (other parts from reference TRBV2 and TRBJ1-1): EPEVTQTPSHQVTQMGQEVILRCVPISNHLYFYWYRQILGQKVEFLVSFYNNEISEKSEIFDDQFSVERPDGSNFTLKIRSTKLEDSAMYFCASRYGTVNTEAFFGQGTRLTVV.

The V call is TRBV7-2, the J call TRBJ1-5; unclear D gene. Trimming removed 1 base at V and 4 bases at J, with 5 bases between. Germline assignment: CDR1 SGHTA and CDR2 FQGNSA. This CDR3 is built from 13 residues. The CDR3 nucleotides read TGTGCCAGCAGCTTAGGGTGGAATCAGCCCCAGCATTTT. As protein: CASSLGWNQPQHF.